This T cell receptor beta chain is from a study of T cells after yellow fever vaccination. Study outcomes and limitations: Clonotypes found in both CD4 and CD8 compartments made up a small share. Reappearing after the booster were most of the clones from primary vaccination (about 95% CD4, around 90% CD8).

5'RACE template switching produced TCR cDNA carrying a universal primer site and UMIs. MiXCR, applied by TCRdb to the 5' RACE reads, yields one record per CDR3 protein. The data show some 670,000 distinct CDR3 sequences, over 9% seen once. On this clonotype: Its cognate antigen is unknown.

Trimming left V 2 bases short and J 2 bases short, with 13 bases between. From germline, CDR1 is PRHDT and CDR2 FYEKMQ (reference sequence). This CDR3 spans 15 amino acids. This sequence originates from a man aged 25-40 years who received the YFV17D yellow fever vaccine. The starting material was PBMCs, obtained on the day of the yellow fever booster vaccination. This chain links TRBV13 with TRBJ2-7; no firm D call. CDR3 nucleotides: TGTGCCAGCAGCTTACGGAAGACCTTGGCCTACGAGCAGTACTTC. Translating gives CASSLRKTLAYEQYF.